This T cell receptor (beta chain) is from a study of cytomegalovirus exposure and HLA in healthy donors. Overall study findings and caveats: Across donors, most TCRs were seen rarely, yet some public ones were widespread. Some TCR beta chains (around 180 of them) were listed as cytomegalovirus-associated.

As for this clone: Its antigen remains unidentified.

Samples came from healthy bone marrow donors. The PCR employed 60 Vbeta primers together with 13 Jbeta primers. Profiled with immunoSEQ multiplex PCR; TCRdb holds only in-frame clones, not every one. This sample has 100,000 to 150,000 clones, with less than 85% found just once. Sequencing was performed on PBMCs. The TCR originated in a male donor in good health and CMV-seronegative.

CDR3 nucleotide sequence: TGCAGCGTTGAAAGGCTAGCGGGAGTCTACGAGCAGTACTTC. This translates into CSVERLAGVYEQYF. The V call is TRBV29-1, the J call TRBJ2-5; 10 positions agree with TRBD2. The J call may be incorrect, as the DNA end agrees better with TRBJ2-7. The CDR3 runs to 14 residues. Looked up from germline, CDR1 is SQVTM and CDR2 is ANQGSEA.